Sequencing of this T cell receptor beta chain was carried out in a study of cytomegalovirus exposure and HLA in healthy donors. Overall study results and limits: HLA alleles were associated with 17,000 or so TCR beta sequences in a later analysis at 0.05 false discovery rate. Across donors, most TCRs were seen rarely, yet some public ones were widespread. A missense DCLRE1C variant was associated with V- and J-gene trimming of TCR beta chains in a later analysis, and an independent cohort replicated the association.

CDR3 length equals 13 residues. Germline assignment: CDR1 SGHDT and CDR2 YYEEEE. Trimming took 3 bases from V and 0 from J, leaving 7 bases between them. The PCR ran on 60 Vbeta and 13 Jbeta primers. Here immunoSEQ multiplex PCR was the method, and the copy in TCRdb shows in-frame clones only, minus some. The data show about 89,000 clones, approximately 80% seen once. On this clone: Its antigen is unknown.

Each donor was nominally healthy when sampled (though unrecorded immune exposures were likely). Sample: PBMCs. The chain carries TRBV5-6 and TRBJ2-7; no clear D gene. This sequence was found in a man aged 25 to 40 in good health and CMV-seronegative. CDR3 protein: CASSWSSSYEQYF. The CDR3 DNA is TGTGCCAGCAGCTGGAGTAGCTCCTACGAGCAGTACTTC.